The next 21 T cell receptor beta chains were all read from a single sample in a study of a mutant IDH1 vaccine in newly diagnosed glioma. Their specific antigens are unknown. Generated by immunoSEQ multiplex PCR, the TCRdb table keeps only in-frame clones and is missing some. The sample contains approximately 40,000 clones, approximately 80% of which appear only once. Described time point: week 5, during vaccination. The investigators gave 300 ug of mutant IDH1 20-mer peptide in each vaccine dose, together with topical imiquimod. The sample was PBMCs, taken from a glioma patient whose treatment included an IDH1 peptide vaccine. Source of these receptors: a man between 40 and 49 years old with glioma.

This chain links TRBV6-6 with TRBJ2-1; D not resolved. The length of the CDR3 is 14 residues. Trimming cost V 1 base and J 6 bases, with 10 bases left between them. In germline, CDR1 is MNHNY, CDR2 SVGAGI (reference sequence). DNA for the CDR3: TGTGCCAGCAGTTACTTAGGGCCCCCCAATGAGCAGTTCTTC. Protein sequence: CASSYLGPPNEQFF.

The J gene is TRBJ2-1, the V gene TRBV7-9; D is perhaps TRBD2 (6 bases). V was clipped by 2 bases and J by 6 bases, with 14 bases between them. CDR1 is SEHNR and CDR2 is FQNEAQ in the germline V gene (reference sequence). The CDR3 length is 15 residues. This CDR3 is CASSLSGTPSNEQFF. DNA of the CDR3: TGTGCCAGCAGCTTATCCGGGACTCCGTCCAATGAGCAGTTCTTC. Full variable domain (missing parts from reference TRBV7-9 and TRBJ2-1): DTGVSQNPRHKITKRGQNVTFRCDPISEHNRLYWYRQTLGQGPEFLTYFQNEAQLEKSRLLSDRFSAERPKGSFSTLEIQRTEQGDSAMYLCASSLSGTPSNEQFFGPGTRLTVL.

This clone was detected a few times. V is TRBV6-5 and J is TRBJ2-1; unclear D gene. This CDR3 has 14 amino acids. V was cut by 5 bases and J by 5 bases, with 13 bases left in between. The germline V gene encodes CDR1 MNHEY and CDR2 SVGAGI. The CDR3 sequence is CASSPDSWNNEQFF. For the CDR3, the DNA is TGTGCCAGCAGTCCCGACTCGTGGAACAATGAGCAGTTCTTC.

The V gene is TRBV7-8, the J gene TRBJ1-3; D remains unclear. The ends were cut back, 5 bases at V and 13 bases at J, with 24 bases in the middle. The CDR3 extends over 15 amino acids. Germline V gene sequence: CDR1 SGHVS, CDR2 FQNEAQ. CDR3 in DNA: TGTGCCAGCAGCGCACGCCGCCGGGAGAAATCGGGGATATATTTT. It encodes CASSARRREKSGIYF.

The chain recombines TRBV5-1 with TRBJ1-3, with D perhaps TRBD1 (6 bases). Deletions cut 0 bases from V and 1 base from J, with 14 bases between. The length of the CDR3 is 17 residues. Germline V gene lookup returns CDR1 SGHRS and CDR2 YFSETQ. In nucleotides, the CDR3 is TGCGCCAGCAGCTTGGGAGGTCCGGGGGCATCTGGAAACACCATATATTTT. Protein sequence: CASSLGGPGASGNTIYF.

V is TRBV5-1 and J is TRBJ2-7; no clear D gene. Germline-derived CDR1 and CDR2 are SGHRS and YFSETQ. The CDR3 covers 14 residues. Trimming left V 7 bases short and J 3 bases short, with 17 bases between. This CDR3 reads CASLFGSEVYEQYF. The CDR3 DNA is TGCGCCAGCTTATTCGGGTCGGAAGTCTACGAGCAGTACTTC.

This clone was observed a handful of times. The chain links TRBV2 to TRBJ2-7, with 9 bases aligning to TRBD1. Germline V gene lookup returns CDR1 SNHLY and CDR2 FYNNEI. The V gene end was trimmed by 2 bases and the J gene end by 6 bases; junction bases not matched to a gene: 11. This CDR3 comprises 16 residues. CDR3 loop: CASSEWGGDRAREQYF. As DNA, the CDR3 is TGTGCCAGCAGTGAATGGGGTGGGGACAGGGCTCGCGAGCAGTACTTC. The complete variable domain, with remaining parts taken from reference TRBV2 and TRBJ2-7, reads EPEVTQTPSHQVTQMGQEVILRCVPISNHLYFYWYRQILGQKVEFLVSFYNNEISEKSEIFDDQFSVERPDGSNFTLKIRSTKLEDSAMYFCASSEWGGDRAREQYFGPGTRLTVT.

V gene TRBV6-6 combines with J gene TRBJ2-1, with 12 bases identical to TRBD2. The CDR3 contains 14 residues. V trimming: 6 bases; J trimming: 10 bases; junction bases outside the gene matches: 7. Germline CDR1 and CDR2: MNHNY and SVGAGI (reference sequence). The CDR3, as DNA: TGTGCCAGCAGGGCTAGCGGGGGGGCTGTCGAGCAGTTCTTC. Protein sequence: CASRASGGAVEQFF.

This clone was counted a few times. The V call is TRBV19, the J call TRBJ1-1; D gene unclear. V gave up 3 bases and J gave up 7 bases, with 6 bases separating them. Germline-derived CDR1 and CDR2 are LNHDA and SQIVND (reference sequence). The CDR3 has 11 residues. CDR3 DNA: TGTGCCAGTAGTATCTATCGTGAAGCTTTCTTT. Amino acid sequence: CASSIYREAFF.

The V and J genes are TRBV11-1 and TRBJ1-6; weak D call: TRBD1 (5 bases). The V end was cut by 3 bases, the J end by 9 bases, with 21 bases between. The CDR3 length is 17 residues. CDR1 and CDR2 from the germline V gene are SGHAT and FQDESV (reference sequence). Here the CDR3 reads CASSFDQGWTGISPLHF. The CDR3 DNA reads TGTGCCAGCAGCTTTGATCAGGGCTGGACGGGAATTTCACCCCTCCACTTT.

Here the CDR3 reads CASSQEGQSSYEQYF. Written as DNA, the CDR3 is TGTGCCAGCAGCCAAGAGGGACAGAGTTCCTACGAGCAGTACTTC. The V and J genes are TRBV7-9 and TRBJ2-5; 7 bases are shared with TRBD1. The DNA end is a closer match to TRBJ2-7, so the J assignment may be wrong. CDR1 SEHNR and CDR2 FQNEAQ come from the germline V gene (reference sequence). This CDR3 has 15 amino acids.

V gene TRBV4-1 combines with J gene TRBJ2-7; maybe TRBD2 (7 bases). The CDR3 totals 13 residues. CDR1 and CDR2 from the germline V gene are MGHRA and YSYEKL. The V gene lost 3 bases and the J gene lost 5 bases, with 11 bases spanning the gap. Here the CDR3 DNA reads TGCGCCAGCAGCCAGGGGGCGGGGGACGAGCAGTACTTC. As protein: CASSQGAGDEQYF.

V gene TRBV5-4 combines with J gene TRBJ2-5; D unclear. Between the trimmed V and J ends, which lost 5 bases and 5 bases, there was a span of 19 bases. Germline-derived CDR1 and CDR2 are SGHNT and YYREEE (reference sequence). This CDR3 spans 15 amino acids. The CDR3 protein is CASRSNPNPRETQYF. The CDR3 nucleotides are TGTGCCAGCAGGTCAAACCCAAACCCCAGGGAGACCCAGTACTTC.

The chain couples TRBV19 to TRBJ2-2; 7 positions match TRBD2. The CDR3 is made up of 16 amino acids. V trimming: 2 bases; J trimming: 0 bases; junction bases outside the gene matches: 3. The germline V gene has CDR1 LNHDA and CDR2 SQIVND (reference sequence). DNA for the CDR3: TGTGCCAGTAGTATACCGGGGGGAACGAACACCGGGGAGCTGTTTTTT. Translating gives CASSIPGGTNTGELFF.

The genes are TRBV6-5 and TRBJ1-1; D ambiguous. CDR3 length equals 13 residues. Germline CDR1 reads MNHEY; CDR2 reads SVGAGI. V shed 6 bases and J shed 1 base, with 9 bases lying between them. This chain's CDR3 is CASRLTENTEAFF. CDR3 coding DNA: TGTGCCAGCAGACTCACAGAGAACACTGAAGCTTTCTTT.

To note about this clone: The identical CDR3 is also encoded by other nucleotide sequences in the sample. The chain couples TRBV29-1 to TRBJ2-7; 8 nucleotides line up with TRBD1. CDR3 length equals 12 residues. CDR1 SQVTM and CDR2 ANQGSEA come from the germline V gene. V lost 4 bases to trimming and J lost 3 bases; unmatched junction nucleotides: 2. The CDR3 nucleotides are TGCAGCGTTGGGACAGGGATCTACGAGCAGTACTTC. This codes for CSVGTGIYEQYF.

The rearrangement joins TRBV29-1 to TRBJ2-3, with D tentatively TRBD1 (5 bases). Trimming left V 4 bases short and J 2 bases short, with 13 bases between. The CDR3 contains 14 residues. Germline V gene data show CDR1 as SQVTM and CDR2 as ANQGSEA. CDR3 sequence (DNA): TGCAGCGTTGGACAGACGACTCACACAGATACGCAGTATTTT. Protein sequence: CSVGQTTHTDTQYF.

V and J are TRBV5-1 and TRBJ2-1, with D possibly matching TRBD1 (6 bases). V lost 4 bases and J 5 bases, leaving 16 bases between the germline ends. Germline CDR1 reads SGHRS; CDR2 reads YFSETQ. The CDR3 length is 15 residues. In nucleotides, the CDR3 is TGCGCCAGCAGCGGCAGGGGCTTTCCGGACAATGAGCAGTTCTTC. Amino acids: CASSGRGFPDNEQFF.

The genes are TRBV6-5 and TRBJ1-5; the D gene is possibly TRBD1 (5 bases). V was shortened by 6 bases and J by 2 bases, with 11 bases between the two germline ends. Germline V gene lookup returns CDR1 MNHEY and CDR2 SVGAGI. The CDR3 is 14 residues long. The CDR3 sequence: CASSSGGGNQPQHF. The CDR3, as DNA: TGTGCCAGCAGCTCCGGGGGAGGCAATCAGCCCCAGCATTTT.

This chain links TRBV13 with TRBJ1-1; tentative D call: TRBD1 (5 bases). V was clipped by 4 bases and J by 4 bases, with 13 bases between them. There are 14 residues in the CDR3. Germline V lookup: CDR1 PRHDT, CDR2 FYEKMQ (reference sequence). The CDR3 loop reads CASSYRDGRTEAFF. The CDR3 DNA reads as TGTGCCAGCAGCTACCGGGACGGCCGCACTGAAGCTTTCTTT.

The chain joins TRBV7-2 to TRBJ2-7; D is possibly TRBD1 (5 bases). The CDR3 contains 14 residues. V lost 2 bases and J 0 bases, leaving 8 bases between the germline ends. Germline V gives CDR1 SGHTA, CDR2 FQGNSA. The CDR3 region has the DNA TGTGCCAGCAGCTTATCAGGGTTCTCCTACGAGCAGTACTTC. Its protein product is CASSLSGFSYEQYF.